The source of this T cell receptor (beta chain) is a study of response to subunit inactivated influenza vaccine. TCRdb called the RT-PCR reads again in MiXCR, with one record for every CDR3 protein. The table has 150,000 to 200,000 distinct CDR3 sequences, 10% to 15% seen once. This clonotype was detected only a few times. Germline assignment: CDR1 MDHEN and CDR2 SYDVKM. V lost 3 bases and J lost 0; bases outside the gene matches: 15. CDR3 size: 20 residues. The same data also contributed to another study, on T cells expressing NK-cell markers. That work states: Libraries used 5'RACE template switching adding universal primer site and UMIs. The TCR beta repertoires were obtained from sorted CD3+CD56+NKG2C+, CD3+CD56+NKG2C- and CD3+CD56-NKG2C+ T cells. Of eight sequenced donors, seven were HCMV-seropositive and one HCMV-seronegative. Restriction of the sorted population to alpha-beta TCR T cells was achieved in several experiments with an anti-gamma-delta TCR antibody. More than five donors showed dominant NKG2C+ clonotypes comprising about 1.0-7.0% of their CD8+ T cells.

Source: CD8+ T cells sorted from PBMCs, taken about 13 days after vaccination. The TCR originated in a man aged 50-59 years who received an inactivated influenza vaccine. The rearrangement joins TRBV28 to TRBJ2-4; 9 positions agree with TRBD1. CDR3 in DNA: TGTGCCAGCAGTTTCGCACCGGGACAGGGATCTCACCTAGCCAAAAACATTCAGTACTTC. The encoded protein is CASSFAPGQGSHLAKNIQYF.